This T cell receptor (beta chain) was captured by sequencing in a study of neurological immune-mediated disorders. Study conclusions and caveats: Healthy controls had more TCR clonal expansion than multiple sclerosis, which showed the least, whereas HTLV-1-associated myelopathy showed the most.

At least ten counts were recorded for this clonotype. Antigen unknown. Synthesis of cDNA was performed by 5'RACE using 10-nucleotide random UMIs. TCRdb fed the 5' RACE reads into MiXCR, producing one record per CDR3 protein. The repertoire has 20,000 to 30,000 distinct CDR3 sequences, about 13% of them found once; the top ten carry approximately 14%. The sequencing input was PBMCs. The sequence derives from a woman aged 60-75 years with HTLV-1-associated myelopathy (HAM/TSP).

DNA of the CDR3: TGCAGTGCTGCAGGGGGCAACAATCAGCCCCAGCATTTT. It codes for CSAAGGNNQPQHF. V and J are TRBV20-1 and TRBJ1-5; 8 positions agree with TRBD1. Germline V lookup: CDR1 DFQATT, CDR2 SNEGSKA (reference sequence). Unmatched junction bases numbered 3, after V lost 5 bases and J lost 3 bases. The CDR3 has 13 residues.